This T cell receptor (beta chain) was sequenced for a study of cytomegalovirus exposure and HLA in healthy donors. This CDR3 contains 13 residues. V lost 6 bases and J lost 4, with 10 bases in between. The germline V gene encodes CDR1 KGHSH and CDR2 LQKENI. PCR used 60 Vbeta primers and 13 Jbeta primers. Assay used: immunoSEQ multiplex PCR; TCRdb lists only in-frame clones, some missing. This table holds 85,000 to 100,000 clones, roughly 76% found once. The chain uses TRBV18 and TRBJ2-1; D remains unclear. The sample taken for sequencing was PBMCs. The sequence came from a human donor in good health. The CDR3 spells CASSTPWYNEQFF. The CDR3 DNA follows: TGTGCCAGCTCGACTCCGTGGTACAATGAGCAGTTCTTC.